This TCR beta chain was captured by sequencing in a study of cytomegalovirus exposure and HLA in healthy donors (TCRdb year 2017). Study-wide context: According to an earlier analysis of several hundred of the donors, about 190 million T cells yielded 120 million or so unique TCR beta sequences and 250 to 350 Gb of sequence data. Around 320 gigabases of sequencing data and around 87 million unique TCR sequences were included in an early release covering about 620 HLA-typed donors. Among the approximately 430 genotyped donors, approximately 76% belonged to the genetic ancestry cluster associated with self-reported Caucasian donors. The study aimed to test whether cataloging public T cell receptors could reveal signatures of past pathogen exposure. The T cell repertoires of some 700 subjects were profiled by immunosequencing and related to cytomegalovirus serostatus. Along with the approximately 650-subject first cohort, a separate validation cohort of over a hundred different subjects was used. High-throughput TCR immunosequencing, statistical association of individual TCRs with disease status, and machine learning were combined to predict cytomegalovirus infection status. To study patterns of TCR occurrence, a later analysis re-analyzed previously published TCR beta repertoires from several hundred donors and added high-resolution HLA genotyping. The later analysis used no new phenotypic data to find candidate immune exposures, relying instead on TCR beta sequences and their occurrence across donors. To decide whether each TCR beta V gene segment behaved as functional or pseudogenic, an earlier analysis of some 540 of the donors relied on high-throughput TCR beta sequencing. Donor age, sex, ethnicity and CMV serostatus were collected together with the repertoire data. A later genetic analysis used genome-wide SNP genotypes for about 65% of the 666 donors, treating that subset as a discovery cohort. Every repertoire in the discovery cohort had been generated on one and the same sequencing platform. Class I and class II HLA loci were covered by the typing at four-digit resolution. Typing coverage varied by locus: about 620-640 donors for A, B, C, DRB1 and DQB1; roughly 500 for DQA1; some 610 for DPA1; 400 to 480 for DPB1. Roughly 5 DR-DQ haplotypes were handled as single units for association and clustering, since linkage in the cohort was strong. Across 300 to 500 genotyped donors of the cohort, an average of approximately 200,000 unique TCR beta nucleotide sequences per donor were sequenced, and roughly 20% of those sequences were non-productive.

As for this clone: It has no known antigen specificity. Within one base of it there is no much larger clone, and no base qualities were kept.

The cohort consisted of more than 650 healthy bone marrow donors. All cohort members were sampled while nominally healthy, although unrecorded immune exposures were likely present. The donor tested CMV seropositive, placing the donor among the 250 to 350 seropositive members of the cohort. A peripheral blood sample was collected from each donor, and TCR beta sequencing was performed on peripheral blood mononuclear cells. The Qiagen DNeasy Blood Extraction Kit was used to extract genomic DNA from the blood cell samples. Library creation used the immunoSEQ multiplex PCR assay. For the multiplex PCR, a mixture combining 60 forward primers for TCR Vbeta segments and 13 reverse primers for TCR Jbeta segments was used. A multiplex PCR assay on genomic DNA amplified the CDR3 region of rearranged TCR beta genes. Amplified TCR beta libraries were sequenced as 87-base-pair reads on the Illumina HiSeq System. In the paper's pipeline: Across the roughly 670 repertoires, a later analysis counted 75 million to 90 million unique TCR beta chains, around 11 million of which were shared by at least two donors. Raw reads were error-corrected and collapsed into unique sequences by a nearest-neighbor algorithm in which closely related sequences were merged to remove PCR and sequencing errors. Alignment of CDR3 sequences to IMGT reference sequences was used to assign V, D and J gene segments. Each retained sequence needed at least a six-nucleotide match to both a V gene segment and a J gene segment. Rearrangements were classified as productive when the CDR3 lacked stop codons and remained in frame with V and J, and all other rearrangements were classified as non-productive. CDR3 was defined according to IMGT convention as the region running from the second conserved V-encoded cysteine to the conserved J-encoded phenylalanine. The earlier analysis of about 610 of the donors excluded sequences that lacked an unambiguous match to a single V gene segment. In an earlier analysis of roughly 600 of the donors, a V segment was called functional when productive rearrangements were above 56.7%, and segregating when the standard deviation between donors exceeded 5%. A statistical classification framework was built for diagnosing cytomegalovirus status from the catalog of TCR beta chain sequences. A later analysis assigned V and J genes by comparing TCR nucleotide sequences with IMGT/GENE-DB human TR gene sequences. Using the TCRdist pipeline, a later analysis assigned CDR3 sequences along with most-parsimonious VDJ recombination scenarios. In a later analysis, each TCR beta chain was defined by its CDR3 amino acid sequence together with its V-gene family, and reads lacking a unique V-gene family were excluded. A later analysis removed several hundred highly shared, low-generation-probability nucleotide sequences to deal with suspected cross-contamination and a sequencing artifact. For each public chain, a later analysis derived a clonal expansion index from normalized ranks of inferred template counts within each repertoire. Generation probabilities in a later analysis came from a VDJ recombination model fitted to out-of-frame rearrangements, and those results were checked against IGoR. Hypergeometric tests were used in a later analysis to score TCR-TCR, TCR-HLA and TCR-CMV co-occurrence, with a repertoire-size bias correction applied to the TCR pairs. A later analysis estimated false discovery rates by permuting HLA or CMV assignments 20 times. In a later analysis, co-occurring TCRs were grouped using DBSCAN, and TCRdist sequence similarity was added for clustering within HLA-allele-positive subsets. Repertoires with fewer than 30,000 or more than 120,000 public chains were left out of co-occurrence clustering, as were four to six repertoires with anomalous nucleotide sharing. TCRdb took this table from immuneACCESS and kept in-frame rearrangements with V and J called. Such tables lack part of the clones; where checked against another copy, unresolved V genes explain under half of the gap, and the rest is unexplained. D and trimming come from the DNA, and the V and J calls and clone size come from that table. This sample comprises some 130,000 clones, around 80% of them detected only once. The ten largest clones capture around 7% of the sample.

Results the study describes overall, beyond this receptor: In a later analysis, most CMV-associated TCR beta chains were found to appear HLA-restricted, with HLA associations seemingly driven largely by CMV exposure. Assigning TCR associations to individual alleles was difficult when HLA alleles, especially DR and DQ, strongly co-occurred. Compared with the 666-donor mean, donors in an Asian-associated ancestry cluster had fewer N-insertions in productive TCRs, according to a later genetic analysis. V-gene and J-gene trimming of TCR beta chains was associated with a missense DCLRE1C variant in a later genetic analysis, and the association was replicated in an independent cohort. Some IMGT-functional V segments, including TRBV6-2 and TRBV6-3, could not be told apart with the 87-base-pair reads, so those segments were excluded. Because counts were too low, 15 or so rarely observed V segments, including chromosome 9 orphons, were excluded from the earlier analysis of around 590 of the donors. Roughly uniform sequencing depth across donors was assumed in presence/absence analyses, although this assumption may not hold. A group of highly shared sequence variants was considered likely to be a technical artifact of the sequencing pipeline. In a later analysis, 15,000 to 20,000 TCR beta sequences were associated with specific HLA alleles at a false discovery rate of 0.05. In a later analysis, TCR association rates were found to vary across HLA loci, with the most associated TCRs seen for DRB1 alleles and the fewest for HLA-C alleles. CMV serostatus was the only immune exposure information available for the cohort. This cohort had only TCR beta chains sequenced, and the lack of alpha or paired-chain data limited which features could be detected. Correlated functional status among segregating V segments might be attributable to linkage disequilibrium, but an unknown experimental factor could not be ruled out. Across donors, most TCR sequences were observed very rarely, whereas some public TCRs were present in many individuals. An earlier analysis of approximately 570 of the donors showed that most TCR beta V segments appeared in productive rearrangements either about 90% or about 30% of the time, which broadly matched IMGT annotations. The classifier was reported to diagnose cytomegalovirus status with high specificity and sensitivity in both the original cohort and the validation cohort. It was suggested by the authors that the approach could potentially be generalized to other disease states and immunological phenotypes. A total of 164 TCR beta chains were listed by the study as associated with cytomegalovirus. Several of the top co-occurrence clusters appeared to be linked to parvovirus B19, influenza, CMV and Epstein-Barr virus, according to a later analysis. A further reported finding was that TCR beta sequences accurately predicted the HLA-A and HLA-B alleles for most subjects in the first cohort. In vitro tests confirmed that a few of the cytomegalovirus-associated TCR beta chains recognize cytomegalovirus antigens. Because HLA typing was unavailable for some donors at each locus, only the typed subset was used in association tests. In a later analysis, HLA-associated TCR beta chains were found to be more clonally expanded and to have lower generation probabilities than equally common non-associated chains.

At the junction V is shortened by 6 bases and J by 0 bases, with 10 bases in between. CDR1 and CDR2 were assigned from the germline V gene as SGHRS and YFSETQ. Spanning cysteine to phenylalanine, the CDR3 consists of 14 amino acids. The only DNA kept is the CDR3, 42 bases in frame from the first base. This TCR was sampled from a middle-aged man in good health and CMV-seropositive. Material: PBMCs. The chain couples TRBV5-1 to TRBJ1-3; no D gene call is confident. CDR3 reads: CASTSPSSGNTIYF. The base sequence is TGCGCCAGCACCAGTCCCTCCTCTGGAAACACCATATATTTT. Supplemented by the reference TRBV5-1 and TRBJ1-3 proteins around the CDR3, the complete variable domain is KAGVTQTPRYLIKTRGQQVTLSCSPISGHRSVSWYQQTPGQGLQFLFEYFSETQRNKGNFPGRFSGRQFSNSRSEMNVSTLELGDSALYLCASTSPSSGNTIYFGEGSWLTVV.